Included here is one TCR beta chain sequence, with context. This record comes from a study of T-cell reconstitution after alpha-beta-depleted transplantation in children. The CDR3 runs 13 residues. V was cut by 5 bases and J by 8 bases, with 16 bases left in between. The library targeted TCRbeta and was prepared with unique molecular identifiers. TCRdb re-called the PCR reads with MiXCR, one entry per CDR3 protein. Counted here are 500,000 to 600,000 distinct CDR3 sequences, approximately 20% occurring once; the ten biggest clones make up 2.5% to 4%. V and J are TRBV12-3 or TRBV12-4 and TRBJ2-7; perhaps TRBD1 as D (6 bases). The input for sequencing was PBMCs from the stem cell graft donor, taken from the stem cell graft. The sequence came from a human donor who donated a stem cell graft to a child with acute lymphoblastic leukemia. The CDR3 region has the DNA TGTGCCAGCAGTGCCCCACCGGGGACACAGCAGTACTTC. Encoded protein: CASSAPPGTQQYF.